Below are 20 T cell receptor beta chains sequenced from a single sample in a study of T cell responses to AZD1222 COVID-19 vaccine. Produced via immunoSEQ multiplex PCR; TCRdb's table is partial and in-frame only. The sample lists some 150,000 clones; more than 80% were seen once. Sequencing used peripheral blood, obtained on day 0 of AZD1222 vaccination. The receptors come from an adult in good health.

The chain carries TRBV5-1 and TRBJ2-5; 7 positions match TRBD1. The ends lost 4 bases at V and 5 bases at J; junction bases unmatched: 8. CDR3 length: 14 residues. Looked up from germline, CDR1 is SGHRS and CDR2 is YFSETQ. The chain's CDR3 is CASSPDRAGETQYF. The CDR3 DNA follows: TGCGCCAGCAGCCCCGACAGGGCCGGCGAGACCCAGTACTTC. Supplemented by reference TRBV5-1 and TRBJ2-5, the full variable domain reads KAGVTQTPRYLIKTRGQQVTLSCSPISGHRSVSWYQQTPGQGLQFLFEYFSETQRNKGNFPGRFSGRQFSNSRSEMNVSTLELGDSALYLCASSPDRAGETQYFGPGTRLLVL.

The J gene is TRBJ2-7, the V gene TRBV2; 7 bases are a match to TRBD2. V trimming: 6 bases; J trimming: 3 bases; junction bases outside the gene matches: 11. The CDR3 is 15 residues long. Germline V gives CDR1 SNHLY, CDR2 FYNNEI. CDR3 DNA sequence: TGTGCCAGCAGCACTACATGGGACTATTACTACGAGCAGTACTTC. This gives the protein CASSTTWDYYYEQYF. The full variable domain, rest sourced from reference TRBV2 and TRBJ2-7, is EPEVTQTPSHQVTQMGQEVILRCVPISNHLYFYWYRQILGQKVEFLVSFYNNEISEKSEIFDDQFSVERPDGSNFTLKIRSTKLEDSAMYFCASSTTWDYYYEQYFGPGTRLTVT.

V is TRBV29-1 and J is TRBJ2-5; 9 bases align to TRBD2. This CDR3 spans 16 amino acids. The V and J ends lost 3 bases and 0 bases, in that order; junction bases with no gene match: 8. The V gene's germline CDR1 is SQVTM and CDR2 ANQGSEA. The CDR3 nucleotides read TGCAGCGTTGAGAGTGTGACTAGCGGAGACCAAGAGACCCAGTACTTC. Its protein is CSVESVTSGDQETQYF.

The rearrangement uses TRBV7-2 and TRBJ1-2; TRBD1 is a possible D gene (5 bases). This CDR3 has 15 residues. The germline CDR1 and CDR2 sequences are SGHTA and FQGNSA. V lost 5 bases and J lost 1, with 14 bases in between. The CDR3 DNA sequence: TGTGCCAGCAGCCACCGTGAGGGGAGTAACTATGGCTACACCTTC. Amino acid sequence: CASSHREGSNYGYTF.

The rearrangement joins TRBV7-9 to TRBJ2-5, with D possibly matching TRBD1 (6 bases). Germline V gene data show CDR1 as SEHNR and CDR2 as FQNEAQ (reference sequence). The CDR3 runs to 14 residues. V lost 1 base and J 4 bases, leaving 10 bases between the germline ends. CDR3 region: CASSLGAGAETQYF. Here the CDR3 DNA reads TGTGCCAGCAGCTTAGGGGCAGGGGCAGAGACCCAGTACTTC.

This chain connects TRBV6-5 to TRBJ2-1; TRBD2 matches 7 bases. The trim removed 6 bases at V and 0 bases at J, leaving 5 bases unmatched. The CDR3 consists of 15 residues. CDR1 is MNHEY and CDR2 is SVGAGI in the germline V gene. CDR3 DNA: TGTGCCAGCAGCCGAAGCGGGACCTCCTACAATGAGCAGTTCTTC. Encoded protein: CASSRSGTSYNEQFF.

This chain uses TRBV30 with TRBJ2-7, with D possibly called TRBD1 or TRBD2 (5 bases each). This CDR3 spans 13 amino acids. The V end lost 2 bases, the J end lost 4 bases, and 12 bases lay between the germline ends. Per germline, CDR1 GTSNPN and CDR2 SVGIG (reference sequence). The CDR3: CAWSTGDLYEQYF. As DNA, the CDR3 is TGTGCCTGGAGTACCGGGGACCTTTACGAGCAGTACTTC.

This clone has only a few counts. The chain has TRBV5-1 and TRBJ2-7; no clear D. The CDR3 has 12 amino acids. The germline gives CDR1 SGHRS, CDR2 YFSETQ. V was cut by 5 bases and J by 0 bases, with 6 bases left in between. CDR3 bases: TGCGCCAGCAGTTCCTACTCCTACGAGCAGTACTTC. Protein product: CASSSYSYEQYF.

The chain recombines TRBV5-1 with TRBJ2-7; possibly TRBD1 for D (5 bases). The CDR3 covers 14 residues. CDR1 is SGHRS, CDR2 YFSETQ, per germline. V was trimmed by 4 bases and J by 2 bases, leaving 13 bases between them. CDR3 in DNA: TGCGCCAGCAGCGTAGGGGCCCGTGCCTACGAGCAGTACTTC. It codes for CASSVGARAYEQYF. The complete variable domain, with remaining parts taken from reference TRBV5-1 and TRBJ2-7, reads KAGVTQTPRYLIKTRGQQVTLSCSPISGHRSVSWYQQTPGQGLQFLFEYFSETQRNKGNFPGRFSGRQFSNSRSEMNVSTLELGDSALYLCASSVGARAYEQYFGPGTRLTVT.

V and J are TRBV7-2 and TRBJ2-1; possibly TRBD1 for D (6 bases). CDR3 length equals 13 residues. From germline, CDR1 is SGHTA and CDR2 FQGNSA. The germline V and J ends were trimmed by 6 bases and 9 bases, with 15 bases remaining between them. The CDR3 loop is CASSLGGSSEQFF. Here the CDR3 DNA reads TGTGCCAGCAGTCTAGGGGGATCGAGTGAGCAGTTCTTC.

The V and J genes are TRBV10-3 and TRBJ2-7; 8 bases line up with TRBD1. Germline CDR1 reads ENHRY; CDR2 reads SYGVKD. The CDR3 consists of 16 residues. V dropped 4 bases and J dropped 2; count of bases not matched to a gene: 10. The CDR3 coding sequence is TGTGCCATCAGTGCCCGTGGGACAGGACTGGCCTACGAGCAGTACTTC. Translation gives CAISARGTGLAYEQYF.

The chain recombines TRBV12-3 or TRBV12-4 with TRBJ1-6, with D possibly TRBD1 on 6 matching bases. V shed 8 bases and J shed 9 bases, with 11 bases lying between them. This CDR3 spans 12 amino acids. The CDR3 loop reads CASGDRSSPLHF. As DNA, the CDR3 is TGTGCCAGCGGCGACAGGTCTTCACCCCTCCACTTT.

The chain is built from TRBV4-3 and TRBJ2-7, with D possibly TRBD2 on 5 matching bases. The CDR3 has 13 residues. With 0 bases removed from V and 4 bases from J, the gap between germline ends came to 7 bases. The germline V gene encodes CDR1 LGHNA and CDR2 YSLEER. This CDR3 reads CASSQEGGYEQYF. CDR3 nucleotide sequence: TGCGCCAGCAGCCAAGAAGGCGGGTACGAGCAGTACTTC.

This chain connects TRBV6-2 or TRBV6-3 to TRBJ1-5; 7 positions agree with TRBD1. Germline V gives CDR1 MNHEY, CDR2 SVGEGT. J was trimmed by 1 base and V by 5 bases; bases with no gene match: 8. The CDR3 extends over 16 amino acids. The CDR3: CASSKNWDSSNQPQHF. Written as DNA, the CDR3 is TGTGCCAGCAGTAAGAATTGGGACAGCAGCAATCAGCCCCAGCATTTT.

CDR3 region: CASSGYGLGSGNTIYF. DNA for the CDR3: TGTGCCAGCAGTGGATACGGGCTGGGCTCTGGAAACACCATATATTTT. This sequence joins TRBV25-1 and TRBJ1-3; D unresolved. The V end was cut by 4 bases, the J end by 0 bases, with 13 bases between. This CDR3 has 16 amino acids. The V gene's germline CDR1 is MGHDK and CDR2 SYGVNS.

The V and J genes are TRBV6-2 or TRBV6-3 and TRBJ2-7; 7 nucleotides match TRBD1. Germline loops: CDR1 MNHEY, CDR2 SVGEGT. V was pared by 0 bases and J by 2 bases, with 1 base of the junction left unmatched. The CDR3 totals 14 residues. CDR3: CASSYSGQTYEQYF. CDR3 bases: TGTGCCAGCAGTTACTCGGGACAGACCTACGAGCAGTACTTC.

The chain combines TRBV5-1 with TRBJ1-4; D gene uncertain. V was shortened by 0 bases and J by 8 bases, with 11 bases between the two germline ends. In germline, CDR1 is SGHRS, CDR2 YFSETQ. The CDR3 covers 14 residues. CDR3 nucleotide sequence: TGCGCCAGCAGCTTGGCGCTTGGACCGGAAAAACTGTTTTTT. The encoded protein is CASSLALGPEKLFF.

The chain carries TRBV30 and TRBJ2-3; TRBD2 agrees at 8 bases. The CDR3 contains 15 residues. Germline V CDR1 and CDR2: GTSNPN, SVGIG (reference sequence). The junction had 7 bases not matched to a gene; V was cut back by 2 bases and J by 3 bases. CDR3 bases: TGTGCCTGGAGTCCCACTGCGGGGGGAACAGATACGCAGTATTTT. Amino acids: CAWSPTAGGTDTQYF. Full variable domain (remainder filled in from reference TRBV30 and TRBJ2-3): SQTIHQWPATLVQPVGSPLSLECTVEGTSNPNLYWYRQAAGRGLQLLFYSVGIGQISSEVPQNLSASRPQDRQFILSSKKLLLSDSGFYLCAWSPTAGGTDTQYFGPGTRLTVL.

The chain couples TRBV13 to TRBJ1-5, with D perhaps matching TRBD1 (6 bases). The V end lost 5 bases, the J end lost 7 bases, and 24 bases lay between the germline ends. Germline-derived CDR1 and CDR2 are PRHDT and FYEKMQ (reference sequence). CDR3 length: 17 amino acids. The CDR3 sequence: CASSLRGLGGLGQPQHF. CDR3 nucleotides: TGTGCCAGCAGCCTCCGAGGTCTGGGGGGGCTAGGGCAGCCCCAGCATTTT.

The chain joins TRBV18 to TRBJ2-7, with 7 bases fitting TRBD1. The CDR3 loop spans 14 amino acids. Germline V gene sequence: CDR1 KGHSH, CDR2 LQKENI. The trim removed 1 base at V and 3 bases at J, leaving 3 bases unmatched. This CDR3 reads CASSPQGAGYEQYF. CDR3 bases: TGTGCCAGCTCACCACAGGGGGCTGGCTACGAGCAGTACTTC.